This T cell receptor beta chain was found in a study of T cell changes during pregnancy in multiple sclerosis. The CDR3 covers 16 residues. The ends were cut back, 4 bases at V and 0 bases at J, with 15 bases in the middle. The germline CDR1 and CDR2 sequences are SGDLS and YYNGEE. Data came from immunoSEQ multiplex PCR; TCRdb stores just in-frame clones and leaves some out. The sample yields tens of thousands of clones, about 93% seen once. Sequences were derived from peripheral blood, sampled in the third trimester of pregnancy. This chain joins TRBV9 and TRBJ2-3; D gene unclear. The source is a female donor with multiple sclerosis, enrolled in a pregnancy study. CDR3 protein: CASSFEAATSTDTQYF. The CDR3 DNA sequence: TGTGCCAGCAGCTTCGAGGCAGCTACTAGCACAGATACGCAGTATTTT.